The 5 T cell receptor beta chains presented below share a single source sample, sequenced in a study of beta chain features in type 1 diabetes. Study observations and caveats: Type 1 diabetes patients had TCRB CDR3s that were shorter (moderately but significantly so) in all four CD4+ subsets.

Of the isolated RNA, all was reverse transcribed, and so the sequenced material was expressed TCRB transcripts. Profiled with immunoSEQ multiplex PCR; TCRdb holds only in-frame clones, not every one. The sample has almost 350,000 clones; around 9.7% are singletons. Their specific antigens are unknown. The sequenced sample consisted of central memory CD4+ T cells from blood. These receptors all stem from a man younger than 45 with type 1 diabetes.

The V and J genes are TRBV29-1 and TRBJ2-1, with a weak D call TRBD1 (5 bases). The length of the CDR3 is 11 residues. Looked up from germline, CDR1 is SQVTM and CDR2 is ANQGSEA. Between the trimmed V and J ends, which lost 7 bases and 4 bases, there was a span of 8 bases. In nucleotides, the CDR3 is TGCAGCGCTACAGGTTACAATGAGCAGTTCTTC. Translated: CSATGYNEQFF.

J is TRBJ1-6 and V is TRBV6-6; maybe TRBD1 (6 bases). This CDR3 contains 16 residues. V was cut by 8 bases and J by 8 bases, with 22 bases left in between. CDR1 is MNHNY and CDR2 is SVGAGI in the germline V gene (reference sequence). CDR3 DNA sequence: TGTGCCAGCGGTCAACTCTCGACAGGTCGGGATTCACCCCTCCACTTT. Residues: CASGQLSTGRDSPLHF.

This clone was picked up a small number of times. The chain recombines TRBV10-3 with TRBJ1-2, with 9 positions matching TRBD1. The CDR3 sequence is 16 residues long. V trimming: 5 bases; J trimming: 4 bases; junction bases outside the gene matches: 11. Per germline, CDR1 ENHRY and CDR2 SYGVKD. The CDR3 loop is CAISPGQGGLGYGYTF. The DNA for the CDR3 is TGTGCCATCAGTCCGGGACAGGGTGGTTTAGGCTATGGCTACACCTTC.

The chain links TRBV19 to TRBJ2-1; TRBD2 agrees at 8 bases. Germline trimming cut 5 bases from V and 10 bases from J; bases unmatched to any gene: 7. The CDR3 has 13 amino acids. Germline V CDR1 and CDR2: LNHDA, SQIVND (reference sequence). The CDR3 DNA follows: TGTGCCAGTAGTCTGACAGCGGGGGAAGAGCAGTTCTTC. The encoded protein is CASSLTAGEEQFF.

This chain uses TRBV18 with TRBJ2-2, with a weak D call TRBD1 (5 bases). The germline gives CDR1 KGHSH, CDR2 LQKENI. V was cut by 3 bases and J by 1 base, with 6 bases left in between. This CDR3 region has 14 residues. This chain's CDR3 is CASSPTGNTGELFF. CDR3 bases: TGTGCCAGCTCACCTACAGGGAACACCGGGGAGCTGTTTTTT.